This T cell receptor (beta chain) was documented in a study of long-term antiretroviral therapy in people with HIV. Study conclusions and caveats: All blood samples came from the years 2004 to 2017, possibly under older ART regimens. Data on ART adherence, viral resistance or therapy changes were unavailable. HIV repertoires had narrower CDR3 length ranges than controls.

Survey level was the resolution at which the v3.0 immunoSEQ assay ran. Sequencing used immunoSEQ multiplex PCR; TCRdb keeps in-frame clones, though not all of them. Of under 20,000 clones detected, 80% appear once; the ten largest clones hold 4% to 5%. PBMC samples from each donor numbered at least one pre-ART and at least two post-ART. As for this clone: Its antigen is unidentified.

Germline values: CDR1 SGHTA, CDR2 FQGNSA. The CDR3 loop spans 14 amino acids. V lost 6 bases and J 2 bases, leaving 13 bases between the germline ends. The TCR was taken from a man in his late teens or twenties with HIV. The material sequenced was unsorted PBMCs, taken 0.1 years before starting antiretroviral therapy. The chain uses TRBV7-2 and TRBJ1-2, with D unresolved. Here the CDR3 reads CASRYGRSNYGYTF. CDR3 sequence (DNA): TGTGCCAGCAGGTACGGCAGATCCAACTATGGCTACACCTTC.